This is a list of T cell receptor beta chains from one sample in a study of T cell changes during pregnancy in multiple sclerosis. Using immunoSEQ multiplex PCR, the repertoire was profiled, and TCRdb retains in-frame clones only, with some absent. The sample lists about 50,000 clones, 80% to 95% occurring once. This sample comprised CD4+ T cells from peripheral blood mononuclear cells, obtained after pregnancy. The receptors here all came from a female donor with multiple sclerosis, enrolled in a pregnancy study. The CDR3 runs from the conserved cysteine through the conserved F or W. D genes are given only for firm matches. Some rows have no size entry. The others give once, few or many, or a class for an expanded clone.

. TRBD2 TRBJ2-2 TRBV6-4 TGTGCCAGCAGTGACCGGAGGAGCGGGAGGGCCCTCGGCACCGGGGAGCTGTTTTTT CASSDRRSGRALGTGELFF
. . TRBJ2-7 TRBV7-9 TGTGCCAGCAGCTCCGTATCCTACGAGCAGTACTTC CASSSVSYEQYF
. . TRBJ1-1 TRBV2 TGTGCCAGCAGTGAGGAGGAGGTGTTGAACACTGAAGCTTTCTTT CASSEEEVLNTEAFF
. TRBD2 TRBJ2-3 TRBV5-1 TGCGCCAGCAGCCGAGGACTAGGAGCGGATACGCAGTATTTT CASSRGLGADTQYF
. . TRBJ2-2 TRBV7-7 TGTGCCAGCAGCCTGAGATCTGGCGGGGAGCTGTTTTTT CASSLRSGGELFF
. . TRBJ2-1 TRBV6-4 TGTGCCAGCAGTGCCGAACTAGGGAATGAGCAGTTCTTC CASSAELGNEQFF
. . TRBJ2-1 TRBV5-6 TGTGCCAGCAGCTTGGCCCCGACAGGGAGGAATGAGCAGTTCTTC CASSLAPTGRNEQFF
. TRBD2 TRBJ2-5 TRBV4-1 TGCGCCAGCAGCCAAGAATCGGGGACTAGCGGGATCCAAGAGACCCAGTACTTC CASSQESGTSGIQETQYF
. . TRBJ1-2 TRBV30 TGTGCCTGGAGTGCCCTACTCTTAAACGGGGGCTACACCTTC CAWSALLLNGGYTF
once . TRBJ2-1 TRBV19 TGTGCCAGTAGTACAACAGGAGTCCCCTACAATGAGCAGTTCTTC CASSTTGVPYNEQFF
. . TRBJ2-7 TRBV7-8 TGTGCCAGCAGCTTCTCTCGAGGGCACGAGCAGTACTTC CASSFSRGHEQYF
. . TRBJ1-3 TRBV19 TGTGCCAGTACACACAGTAACTCTGGAAACACCATATATTTT CASTHSNSGNTIYF
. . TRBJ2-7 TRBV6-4 TGTGCCCTGGCCGGGCCTCGGGACTACGAGCAGTACTTC CALAGPRDYEQYF
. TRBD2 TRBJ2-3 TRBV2 TGTGCCAGCAGGGGACTAGCGGGGGTTCCCACAGATACGCAGTATTTT CASRGLAGVPTDTQYF
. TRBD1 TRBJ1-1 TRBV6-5 TGTGCCAGCAGACAAAACAGGGGGCGGACTGAAGCTTTCTTT CASRQNRGRTEAFF
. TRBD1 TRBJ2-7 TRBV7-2 TGTGCCAGCAGCTCCGGGACAGGTTCCTACGAGCAGTACTTC CASSSGTGSYEQYF
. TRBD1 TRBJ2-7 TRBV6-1 TGTGCCAGCACCACAGGGGGTCCGCGGGAGCAGTACTTC CASTTGGPREQYF
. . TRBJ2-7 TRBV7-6 TGTGCCAGCAGCTTACAGATTCGTGGGAGCGGCGAGCAGTACTTC CASSLQIRGSGEQYF
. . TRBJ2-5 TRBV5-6 TGTGCCAGCAGCTTGGGGCAGCAAGAGACCCAGTACTTC CASSLGQQETQYF
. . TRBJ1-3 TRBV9 TGTGCCAGCAGCGTAGGCCCCACGGACACCATATATTTT CASSVGPTDTIYF
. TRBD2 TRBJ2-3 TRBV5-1 TGCGCCAGCAGCTTGGGGCTAGCGGGTAGCACAGATACGCAGTATTTT CASSLGLAGSTDTQYF
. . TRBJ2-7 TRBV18 TGTGCCAGCTCTCCCCGAGGGGGGGACGAGCAGTACTTC CASSPRGGDEQYF
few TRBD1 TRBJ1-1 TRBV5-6 TGTGCCAGCAGCATCGGACAGGGAAACACTGAAGCTTTCTTT CASSIGQGNTEAFF
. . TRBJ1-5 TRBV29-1 TGCAGCGTAGCAGCGTCCGGGGGGAATCAGCCCCAGCATTTT CSVAASGGNQPQHF
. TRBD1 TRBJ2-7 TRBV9 TGTGCCAGCAGCGTCGGACAGGGGAATAATTACGAGCAGTACTTC CASSVGQGNNYEQYF
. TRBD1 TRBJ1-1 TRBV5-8 TGTGCCAGCAGCTTGGGACTCAGGGGGCGAATGAACACTGAAGCTTTCTTT CASSLGLRGRMNTEAFF
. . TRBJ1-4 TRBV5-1 TGCGCCAGCAGCTTGGCGGATAGCGGTGAAAAACTGTTTTTT CASSLADSGEKLFF
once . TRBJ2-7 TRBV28 TGTGCCAGCAGTTTCATAGGGGGTCCGTACGAGCAGTACTTC CASSFIGGPYEQYF
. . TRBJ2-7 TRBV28 TGTGCCAGCACCTCCGGCGGTACCTACGAGCAGTACTTC CASTSGGTYEQYF
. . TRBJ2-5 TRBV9 TGTGCCAGCAGCCAAAGAGGTACAGGGGAGACCCAGTACTTC CASSQRGTGETQYF
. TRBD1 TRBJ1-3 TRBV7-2 TGTGCCAGCAGCTTGGGACAGGGGAGAAACACCATATATTTT CASSLGQGRNTIYF
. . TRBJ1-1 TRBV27 TGTGCCAGCAGTTCTGGGGGCGCGGGCACTGAAGCTTTCTTT CASSSGGAGTEAFF
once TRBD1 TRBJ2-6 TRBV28 TGTGCCACTACGGGACAGGGGGCCAATGGGGCCAACGTCCTGACTTTC CATTGQGANGANVLTF
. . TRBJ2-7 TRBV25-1 TGTGCCAGCAGTTCGCGGCCCCCGTCCTACGAGCAGTACTTC CASSSRPPSYEQYF
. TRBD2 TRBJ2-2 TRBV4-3 TGCGCCAGCAGCCAGATAGCGGGAGGCCGCGGGGAGCTGTTTTTT CASSQIAGGRGELFF
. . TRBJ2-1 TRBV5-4 TGTGCCAGCAGCTTGGGTAGCCACAACTACAATGAGCAGTTCTTC CASSLGSHNYNEQFF
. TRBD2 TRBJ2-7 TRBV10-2 TGCGCCAGCAAGGGCGGGGGAAGCTCCTACGAGCAGTACTTC CASKGGGSSYEQYF
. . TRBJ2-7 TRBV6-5 TGTGCCAGCAGTTACGTTTCCAGGGGATACGAGCAGTACTTC CASSYVSRGYEQYF
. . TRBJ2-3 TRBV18 TGTGCCAGCTCACCAGTGACAGTCACAGATACGCAGTATTTT CASSPVTVTDTQYF
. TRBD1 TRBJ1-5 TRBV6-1 TGTGCCAGCCGGGACAGGGAATTTCAGCCCCAGCATTTT CASRDREFQPQHF
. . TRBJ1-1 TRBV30 TGTGCTTCTAATCGAGGCAACACTGAAGCTTTCTTT CASNRGNTEAFF
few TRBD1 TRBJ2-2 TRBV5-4 TGTGCCAGCAGCTTGGCCGGGACAGCCGGGGAGCTGTTTTTT CASSLAGTAGELFF
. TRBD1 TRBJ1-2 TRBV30 TGTGCCTGGAGTGTATGGCAGGGGGCCATGGGCTACACCTTC CAWSVWQGAMGYTF
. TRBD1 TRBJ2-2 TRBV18 TGTGCCAGCTCACCTGGACAGGGGAACACCGGGGAGCTGTTTTTT CASSPGQGNTGELFF